The 10 T cell receptor beta chains reported below all come from one sample, sequenced in a study of shared clonotypes between healthy human individuals. The naive CD8 subset, CD45RO-negative cells positively selected for CCR7, excluded terminally differentiated effector memory CD45RA+ cells. The table came from immunoSEQ multiplex PCR; TCRdb's copy has only in-frame clones and leaves some out. The sample lists under 2,000,000 clones; just under 95% were seen once. The sequenced material came from naive CD8+ T cells sorted from blood. These TCRs come from a man aged 18 to 29 in good health.

This clone was recorded only once. The chain combines TRBV10-3 with TRBJ1-2; 10 bases line up with TRBD1. Trimming cost V 9 bases and J 4 bases; bases outside gene matches: 8. Germline V CDR1 and CDR2: ENHRY, SYGVKD. The CDR3 sequence is 14 residues long. CDR3 DNA sequence: TGTGCCATAGGGACAGGGGCTTTTGGCTATGGCTACACCTTC. Residues: CAIGTGAFGYGYTF.

The rearrangement links TRBV12-5 to TRBJ2-5; 7 nucleotides align to TRBD2. The germline gives CDR1 LGHNT, CDR2 FRNRAP. J lost 4 bases, V lost 0 bases, and 17 bases had no gene match. The CDR3 extends over 19 amino acids. The CDR3 coding sequence is TGTGCTAGTGGTTTGGTACCCCCCCTAGCGGTAAGTACGGGAGAGACCCAGTACTTC. It yields the protein CASGLVPPLAVSTGETQYF.

V gene TRBV5-5 combines with J gene TRBJ1-2; 7 nucleotides line up with TRBD1. In germline, CDR1 is SGHKS, CDR2 YYEKEE (reference sequence). The CDR3 contains 18 residues. The J segment lost 4 bases and the V segment lost 0 bases, leaving 15 bases of the junction unmatched. Here the CDR3 DNA reads TGTGCCAGCAGCTTGGAGGTTGAGGGAATTGAGGGGGCCTATGGCTACACCTTC. It yields the protein CASSLEVEGIEGAYGYTF.

The V and J genes are TRBV11-2 and TRBJ2-7; D possibly uses TRBD1 or TRBD2 (5 bases each). The CDR3 covers 14 residues. The V gene's germline CDR1 is SGHAT and CDR2 FQNNGV. The V end lost 0 bases, the J end lost 6 bases, and 12 bases lay between the germline ends. DNA of the CDR3: TGTGCCAGCAGCTTAGAAGGGTTCGGGGCCGAGCAGTACTTC. As protein: CASSLEGFGAEQYF.

The chain links TRBV13 to TRBJ2-1; 8 nucleotides line up with TRBD2. V trimming: 2 bases; J trimming: 0 bases; junction bases outside the gene matches: 0. CDR3 length: 15 residues. Germline V CDR1 and CDR2: PRHDT, FYEKMQ (reference sequence). CDR3 sequence: CASSLTSGSYNEQFF. CDR3 nucleotides: TGTGCCAGCAGCTTAACTAGCGGCTCCTACAATGAGCAGTTCTTC.

This clone was observed once. The chain has TRBV13 and TRBJ2-5, with D unclear. The CDR3 sequence is 13 residues long. The germline V gene has CDR1 PRHDT and CDR2 FYEKMQ (reference sequence). The ends were cut back, 5 bases at V and 3 bases at J, with 10 bases in the middle. The CDR3 coding sequence is TGTGCCAGCAGCCCATCAGGTGAAGAGACCCAGTACTTC. Translation gives CASSPSGEETQYF.

This rearrangement joins TRBV12-5 to TRBJ1-1, with D maybe TRBD1 (5 bases). Germline assignment: CDR1 LGHNT and CDR2 FRNRAP. CDR3 size: 13 residues. V lost 11 bases and J 4 bases, leaving 17 bases between the germline ends. Written as DNA, the CDR3 is TGTGCTGGGCCCGCGGGGCGCCGCACTGAAGCTTTCTTT. Translated: CAGPAGRRTEAFF.

This clone was picked up one time. The chain has TRBV9 and TRBJ1-2, with a possible D match to TRBD1 (5 bases). CDR1 and CDR2 (germline): SGDLS, YYNGEE. V lost 3 bases and J 7 bases, leaving 16 bases between the germline ends. The CDR3 is 14 amino acids. The CDR3 loop reads CASSGIEGQFGYTF. CDR3 nucleotide sequence: TGTGCCAGCAGCGGAATTGAGGGGCAGTTTGGCTACACCTTC.

The rearrangement links TRBV5-6 to TRBJ2-7, with unresolved D. V was shortened by 0 bases and J by 6 bases, with 10 bases between the two germline ends. The CDR3 sequence is 13 residues long. CDR1 and CDR2 from the germline V gene are SGHDT and YYEEEE. This CDR3 is CASSLGGAPEQYF. CDR3 bases: TGTGCCAGCAGCTTGGGCGGAGCCCCCGAGCAGTACTTC.

CDR3 amino acids: CATGGDSGGPYTLHTQYF. The CDR3 DNA sequence: TGTGCCACCGGAGGGGATAGCGGGGGCCCATACACCCTTCATACGCAGTATTTT. The chain recombines TRBV19 with TRBJ2-3, with 9 bases matching TRBD2. The CDR3 spans 18 residues. V lost 10 bases to trimming and J lost 7 bases; unmatched junction nucleotides: 24. Germline V lookup: CDR1 LNHDA, CDR2 SQIVND (reference sequence).